This entry is about one TCR beta chain. Its antigen is still unknown. Trimming shortened V by 5 bases and J by 2 bases, and 10 bases separated the two germline ends. From germline, CDR1 is SGHTA and CDR2 FQGNSA. This CDR3 contains 14 residues. These data belong to a study of shared clonotypes between healthy human individuals. The wider study: Researchers assigned three CD4 naive, three CD4 memory, two CD8 naive and one CD8 memory plate to each donor. Study results and limitations: Sampling included only blood; tissue repertoires likely differ.

In replicate PCRs of sorted subsets, around 200 ng DNA, tens of thousands of T cell genomes, was used. Measured with immunoSEQ multiplex PCR; TCRdb has only the in-frame clones, and not every one. The data contain 1,500,000 or so clones, approximately 96% of them singletons. This rearrangement joins TRBV7-2 to TRBJ1-3, with a tentative D call TRBD1 (6 bases). The clonotype was recovered from a man between 25 and 39 years old in good health. Source material: naive CD4+ T cells sorted from blood. Subset indicated: CD45RA+ positively selected. CDR3 bases: TGTGCCAGCAGCAACAGGGTAGCTGGAAACACCATATATTTT. It is translated as CASSNRVAGNTIYF.